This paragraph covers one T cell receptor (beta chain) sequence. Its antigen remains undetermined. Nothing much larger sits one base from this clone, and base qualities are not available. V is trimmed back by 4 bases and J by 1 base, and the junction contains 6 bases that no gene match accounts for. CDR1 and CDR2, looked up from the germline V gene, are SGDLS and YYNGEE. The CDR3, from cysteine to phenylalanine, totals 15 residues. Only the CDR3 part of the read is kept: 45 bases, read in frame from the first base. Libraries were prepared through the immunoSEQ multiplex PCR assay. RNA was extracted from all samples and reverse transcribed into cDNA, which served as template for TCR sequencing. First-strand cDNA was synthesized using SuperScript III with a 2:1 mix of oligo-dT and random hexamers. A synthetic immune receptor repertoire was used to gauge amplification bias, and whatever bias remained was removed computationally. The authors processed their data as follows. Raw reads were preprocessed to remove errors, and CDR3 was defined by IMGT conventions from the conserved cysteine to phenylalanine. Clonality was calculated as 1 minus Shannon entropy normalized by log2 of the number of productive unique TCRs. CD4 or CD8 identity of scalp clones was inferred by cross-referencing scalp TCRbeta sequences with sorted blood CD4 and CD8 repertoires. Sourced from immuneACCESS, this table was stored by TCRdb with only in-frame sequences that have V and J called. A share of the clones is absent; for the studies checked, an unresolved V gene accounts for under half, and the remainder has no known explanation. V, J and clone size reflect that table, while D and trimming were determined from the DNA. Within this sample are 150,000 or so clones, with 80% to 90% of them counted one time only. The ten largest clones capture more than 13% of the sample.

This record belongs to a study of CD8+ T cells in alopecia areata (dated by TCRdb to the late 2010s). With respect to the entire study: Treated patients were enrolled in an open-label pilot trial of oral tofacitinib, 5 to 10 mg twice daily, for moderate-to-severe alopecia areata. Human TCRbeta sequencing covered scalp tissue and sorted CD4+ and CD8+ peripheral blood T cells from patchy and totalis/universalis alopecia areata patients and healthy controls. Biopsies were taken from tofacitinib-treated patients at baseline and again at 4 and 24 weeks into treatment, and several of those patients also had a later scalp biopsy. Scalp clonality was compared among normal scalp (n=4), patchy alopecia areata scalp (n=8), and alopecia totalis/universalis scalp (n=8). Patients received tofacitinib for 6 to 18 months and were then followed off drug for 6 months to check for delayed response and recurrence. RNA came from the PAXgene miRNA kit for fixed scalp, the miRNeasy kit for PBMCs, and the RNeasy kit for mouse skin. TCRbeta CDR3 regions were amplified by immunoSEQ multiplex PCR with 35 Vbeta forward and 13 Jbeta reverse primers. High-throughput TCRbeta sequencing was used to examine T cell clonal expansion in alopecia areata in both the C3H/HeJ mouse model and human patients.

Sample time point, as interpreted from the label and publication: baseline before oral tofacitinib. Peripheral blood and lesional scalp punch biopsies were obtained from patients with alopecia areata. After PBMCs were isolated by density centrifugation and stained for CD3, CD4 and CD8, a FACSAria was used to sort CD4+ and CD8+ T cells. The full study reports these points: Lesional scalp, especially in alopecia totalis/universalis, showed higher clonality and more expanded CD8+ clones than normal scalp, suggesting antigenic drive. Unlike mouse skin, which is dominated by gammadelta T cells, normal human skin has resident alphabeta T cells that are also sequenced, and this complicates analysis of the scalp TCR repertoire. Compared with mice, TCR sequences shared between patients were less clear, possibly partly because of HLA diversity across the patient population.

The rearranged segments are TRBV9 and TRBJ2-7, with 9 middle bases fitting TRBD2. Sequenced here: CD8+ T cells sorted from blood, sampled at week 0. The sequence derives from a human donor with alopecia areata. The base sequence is TGTGCCAGCAGCCCCCGGGGACTAGCTTCCTACGAGCAGTACTTC. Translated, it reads CASSPRGLASYEQYF.